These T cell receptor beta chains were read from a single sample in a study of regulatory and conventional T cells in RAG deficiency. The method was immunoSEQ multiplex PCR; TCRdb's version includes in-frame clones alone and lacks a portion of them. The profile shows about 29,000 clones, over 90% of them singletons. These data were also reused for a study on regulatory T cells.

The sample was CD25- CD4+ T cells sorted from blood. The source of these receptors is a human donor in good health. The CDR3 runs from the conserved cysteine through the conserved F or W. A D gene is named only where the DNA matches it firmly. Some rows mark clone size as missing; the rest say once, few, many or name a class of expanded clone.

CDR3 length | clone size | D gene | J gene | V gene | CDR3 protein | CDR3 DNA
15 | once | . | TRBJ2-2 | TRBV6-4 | CASRQGGINTGELFF | TGTGCCAGCAGACAGGGGGGGATAAACACCGGGGAGCTGTTTTTT
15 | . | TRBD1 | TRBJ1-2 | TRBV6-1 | CASSEAIGTGHGYTF | TGTGCCAGCAGTGAAGCCATTGGGACAGGCCATGGCTACACCTTC
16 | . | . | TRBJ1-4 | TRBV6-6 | CASSYSFRAPYEKLFF | TGTGCCAGCAGTTACTCTTTCAGGGCCCCTTATGAAAAACTGTTTTTT
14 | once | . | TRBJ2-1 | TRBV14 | CASSQASTYNEQFF | TGTGCCAGCAGCCAAGCTAGTACCTACAATGAGCAGTTCTTC
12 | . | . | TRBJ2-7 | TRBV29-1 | CSVEGQSYEQYF | TGCAGCGTTGAAGGCCAGTCCTACGAGCAGTACTTC
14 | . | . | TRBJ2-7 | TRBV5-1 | CASSSGGQTYEQYF | TGCGCCAGCAGCTCTGGTGGACAGACCTACGAGCAGTACTTC
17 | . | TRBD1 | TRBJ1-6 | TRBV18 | CASSPRGQGAHNSPLHF | TGTGCCAGCTCACCAAGGGGACAGGGGGCGCATAATTCACCCCTCCACTTT
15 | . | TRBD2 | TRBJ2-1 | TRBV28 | CASSLASGGRNEQFF | TGTGCCAGCAGTTTGGCTAGCGGGGGGCGGAATGAGCAGTTCTTC
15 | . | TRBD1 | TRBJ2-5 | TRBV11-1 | CASSPRTGGVETQYF | TGTGCCAGCAGCCCGAGGACAGGGGGCGTGGAGACCCAGTACTTC
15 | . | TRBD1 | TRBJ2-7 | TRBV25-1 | CASSTPGTGGSEQYF | TGTGCCAGCAGTACACCCGGGACAGGGGGAAGCGAGCAGTACTTC
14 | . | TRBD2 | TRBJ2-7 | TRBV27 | CASSTRTSSYEQYF | TGTGCCAGCAGTACCCGGACTAGCTCCTACGAGCAGTACTTC
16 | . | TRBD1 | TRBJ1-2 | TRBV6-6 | CASTHAGGQGYYGYTF | TGTGCCAGCACCCACGCGGGGGGACAGGGCTACTATGGCTACACCTTC
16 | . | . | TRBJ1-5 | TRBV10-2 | CASSESRRGSNQPQHF | TGCGCCAGCAGTGAGTCGAGGCGGGGTTCCAATCAGCCCCAGCATTTT